This record looks at one TCR beta chain sequence and its context. Germline CDR1 reads SQVTM; CDR2 reads ANQGSEA. Between the trimmed V and J ends, which lost 3 bases and 5 bases, there was a span of 10 bases. The CDR3 consists of 13 residues. Profiling relied on immunoSEQ multiplex PCR, and the TCRdb table lists in-frame clones only, not all of them. The sample includes 55,000 to 75,000 clones, 70% to 90% seen only once; the top ten take around 3%. The data were obtained in a study of neoadjuvant anti-PD-1 for oral cavity cancer. Turning to the study itself: Around day 43, patients without progression received a fourth nivolumab dose before surgery.

Time point of the sample: after neoadjuvant nivolumab, at surgical resection. The chain uses TRBV29-1 and TRBJ1-4; no definite D call. The specimen comprised PBMCs, sampled after nivolumab (anti-PD-1) treatment. The TCR originated in a person between 40 and 80 years old with oral cavity squamous cell carcinoma. The CDR3 nucleotides read TGCAGCGTTGAGGGCCCGGGGAATGAAAAACTGTTTTTT. Translating gives CSVEGPGNEKLFF.